These 28 T cell receptor beta chains originate from one sample sequenced in a study of cytomegalovirus exposure and HLA in healthy donors. PCR primers comprised 60 Vbeta and 13 Jbeta primers. Method: immunoSEQ multiplex PCR; TCRdb's copy keeps in-frame clones and lacks some. Of 55,000 to 65,000 clones in the sample, less than 90% were seen once. The specimen sequenced was PBMCs. The receptors originated from a female donor in good health and CMV-seronegative.

This rearrangement joins TRBV30 to TRBJ2-3; 8 bases match TRBD2. CDR3 length equals 20 residues. In germline, CDR1 is GTSNPN, CDR2 SVGIG (reference sequence). The J segment lost 0 bases and the V segment lost 8 bases, leaving 25 bases of the junction unmatched. CDR3 residues: CAVVSLDKAGVSDSTDTQYF. CDR3 nucleotides: TGTGCCGTGGTCAGCCTCGATAAAGCGGGAGTTTCCGATAGCACAGATACGCAGTATTTT. Drawing the rest from reference TRBV30 and TRBJ2-3, the complete variable domain is SQTIHQWPATLVQPVGSPLSLECTVEGTSNPNLYWYRQAAGRGLQLLFYSVGIGQISSEVPQNLSASRPQDRQFILSSKKLLLSDSGFYLCAVVSLDKAGVSDSTDTQYFGPGTRLTVL.

About this clone: Other DNA sequences in the same sample also yield this CDR3. This rearrangement joins TRBV28 to TRBJ1-1; D unresolved. This CDR3 contains 13 residues. CDR1 is MDHEN, CDR2 SYDVKM, per germline. Trimming cost V 6 bases and J 0 bases, with 8 bases left between them. In nucleotides, the CDR3 is TGTGCCAGCAGACCGAGCATGAACACTGAAGCTTTCTTT. Its translation is CASRPSMNTEAFF.

A single count supports this clone. The CDR3 bases are TGTGCCAGCAGTGAAGCGACAGGGAGGTCGGGAAACATTCAGTACTTC. Its protein is CASSEATGRSGNIQYF. The rearrangement joins TRBV6-1 to TRBJ2-4, with D possibly TRBD1 on 7 matching bases. The CDR3 loop spans 16 amino acids. CDR1 and CDR2 from the germline V gene are MNHNS and SASEGT. Trimming took off 0 bases at V and 6 bases at J, with 15 bases between the two ends.

This clone was detected only once. This chain connects TRBV5-5 to TRBJ2-3; no clear D gene. The CDR3 has 16 residues. Germline V lookup: CDR1 SGHKS, CDR2 YYEKEE (reference sequence). Trimming removed 0 bases from V and 5 bases from J, with 16 bases in between. The CDR3 DNA reads TGTGCCAGCAGCTTGGCGGCAGGATGGGCAGTAGATACGCAGTATTTT. Its translation is CASSLAAGWAVDTQYF.

The chain joins TRBV5-5 to TRBJ1-1; TRBD1 matches at 10 bases. The germline CDR1 and CDR2 sequences are SGHKS and YYEKEE (reference sequence). The CDR3 runs 16 residues. V gave up 1 base and J gave up 10 bases; unmatched junction bases: 13. The CDR3 sequence: CASSLWERGQGSRAFF. In DNA, the CDR3 is TGTGCCAGCAGCTTGTGGGAGAGGGGACAGGGGTCGCGAGCTTTCTTT.

The chain uses TRBV6-6 and TRBJ2-7; D possibly corresponds to TRBD1 (6 bases). Germline lookup yields CDR1 MNHNY and CDR2 SVGAGI (reference sequence). This CDR3 is built from 14 residues. The ends were cut back, 6 bases at V and 5 bases at J, with 17 bases in the middle. The CDR3 nucleotides read TGTGCCAGCAGCTCACCTACAGGGTTCGACGAGCAGTACTTC. Its translation: CASSSPTGFDEQYF.

V gene TRBV7-9 combines with J gene TRBJ1-1, with 9 bases identical to TRBD1. Germline V gene sequence: CDR1 SEHNR, CDR2 FQNEAQ (reference sequence). The CDR3 has 14 residues. The trim removed 5 bases at V and 0 bases at J, leaving 1 base unmatched. CDR3 coding DNA: TGTGCCAGCAGCGGGACAGGGCTGAACACTGAAGCTTTCTTT. This translates into CASSGTGLNTEAFF.

The chain recombines TRBV6-1 with TRBJ1-1; no clear D gene. The ends were cut back, 5 bases at V and 5 bases at J, with 12 bases in the middle. The germline V gene encodes CDR1 MNHNS and CDR2 SASEGT. The CDR3 loop spans 13 amino acids. CDR3 protein: CASSSRGPTEAFF. The CDR3 DNA is TGTGCCAGCAGTTCCCGGGGTCCGACTGAAGCTTTCTTT.

This chain connects TRBV28 to TRBJ1-5; the D gene is possibly TRBD1 (5 bases). CDR1 and CDR2 (germline): MDHEN, SYDVKM. The CDR3 has 12 amino acids. V lost 3 bases and J lost 7, with 7 bases in between. CDR3 in DNA: TGTGCCAGCAGTTTGACAGTCCAGCCCCAGCATTTT. It yields the protein CASSLTVQPQHF.

The J gene is TRBJ1-6, the V gene TRBV19; D remains unclear. In germline, CDR1 is LNHDA, CDR2 SQIVND (reference sequence). This CDR3 is built from 12 residues. Trimming removed 5 bases from V and 5 bases from J, with 4 bases in between. CDR3 in amino acids: CASSANNSPLHF. As DNA, the CDR3 is TGTGCCAGTAGTGCTAATAATTCACCCCTCCACTTT.

DNA for the CDR3: TGTGCCAGCAGCTTACGTAAGCTATCAATTATGAACACTGAAGCTTTCTTT. Its protein product is CASSLRKLSIMNTEAFF. V gene TRBV7-6 combines with J gene TRBJ1-1; D unresolved. This CDR3 comprises 17 residues. CDR1 is SGHVS and CDR2 is FNYEAQ in the germline V gene. V lost 2 bases and J lost 0, with 16 bases in between.

The J gene is TRBJ2-5, the V gene TRBV4-1; maybe TRBD1 (6 bases). The CDR3 is made up of 15 amino acids. Per the germline V gene, CDR1 is MGHRA and CDR2 is YSYEKL. Trimming left V 4 bases short and J 4 bases short, with 16 bases between. For the CDR3, the DNA is TGCGCCAGCAGCCCCGGTGGGCCAGGGGTAGAGACCCAGTACTTC. Translated, it gives CASSPGGPGVETQYF.

This chain links TRBV5-1 with TRBJ2-1; 12 bases fit TRBD2. Germline V gene sequence: CDR1 SGHRS, CDR2 YFSETQ. The CDR3 runs 15 residues. J lost 7 bases, V lost 4 bases, and 6 bases had no gene match. CDR3 sequence reads: CASSPPSGGANEQFF. The CDR3 bases are TGCGCCAGCAGCCCTCCTAGCGGGGGGGCAAATGAGCAGTTCTTC.

This clone was recorded once. This chain links TRBV27 with TRBJ1-1; a weak D match, TRBD1 (6 bases). The CDR3 runs 17 residues. Germline loops: CDR1 MNHEY, CDR2 SMNVEV (reference sequence). The V end was cut by 3 bases, the J end by 0 bases, with 17 bases between. The CDR3 loop reads CASSFGRGNWMNTEAFF. The CDR3 DNA reads as TGTGCCAGCAGTTTTGGCAGGGGTAACTGGATGAACACTGAAGCTTTCTTT.

J is TRBJ2-4 and V is TRBV6-5; D perhaps matches TRBD1 (5 bases). V gave up 5 bases and J gave up 8 bases, with 13 bases separating them. The CDR3 loop spans 13 amino acids. Germline-derived CDR1 and CDR2 are MNHEY and SVGAGI. In DNA, the CDR3 is TGTGCCAGCAGTGAACAAAGGGGTGACATTCAGTACTTC. It yields the protein CASSEQRGDIQYF.

Comment on this clone: At one end the junction does not follow the germline gene, possibly because of a read error. V gene TRBV19 combines with J gene TRBJ2-1; 14 nucleotides line up with TRBD2. Germline CDR1 reads LNHDA; CDR2 reads SQIVND (reference sequence). CDR3 length: 12 amino acids. CDR3 loop: CASSAMTSGRVF. The CDR3 DNA sequence: TGTGCCAGTAGTGCCATGACTAGCGGGAGGGTCTTC.

The genes are TRBV5-1 and TRBJ1-3; D unclear. Germline assignment: CDR1 SGHRS and CDR2 YFSETQ. The CDR3 runs 14 residues. Deletions cut 0 bases from V and 2 bases from J, with 6 bases between. CDR3 region: CASSLGSPGNTIYF. The CDR3 DNA follows: TGCGCCAGCAGCTTGGGGAGCCCTGGAAACACCATATATTTT.

The rearrangement joins TRBV7-9 to TRBJ1-2; D not resolved. Per the germline V gene, CDR1 is SEHNR and CDR2 is FQNEAQ (reference sequence). The CDR3 totals 13 residues. Trimming shortened V by 1 base and J by 7 bases, and 10 bases separated the two germline ends. In DNA form, the CDR3 reads TGTGCCAGCAGCTTAGGTACCGGGGTTGGCTACACCTTC. Translating it yields CASSLGTGVGYTF.

The J gene is TRBJ2-5, the V gene TRBV5-1; the match to TRBD1 covers 8 bases. The trim removed 4 bases at V and 1 base at J, leaving 9 bases unmatched. This CDR3 comprises 16 residues. Germline V CDR1 and CDR2: SGHRS, YFSETQ. CDR3 sequence reads: CASSPSKGTGQETQYF. Written as DNA, the CDR3 is TGCGCCAGCAGCCCCTCGAAGGGGACAGGCCAAGAGACCCAGTACTTC.

The V call is TRBV28, the J call TRBJ1-5; maybe TRBD1 (6 bases). CDR1 and CDR2 (germline): MDHEN, SYDVKM. This CDR3 has 13 residues. V shed 10 bases and J shed 7 bases, with 17 bases lying between them. In DNA, the CDR3 is TGTGCCATCACCGCTACAGGGTTACAGCCCCAGCATTTT. Its protein is CAITATGLQPQHF.

The rearrangement uses TRBV27 and TRBJ1-5; a possible D gene is TRBD1 (5 bases). CDR1 is MNHEY and CDR2 is SMNVEV in the germline V gene (reference sequence). V gave up 6 bases and J gave up 9 bases, with 18 bases separating them. The CDR3 is made up of 14 amino acids. CDR3 sequence (DNA): TGTGCCAGCAGGTACCTGGGGCCAGGCTGGCCCCAGCATTTT. Protein product: CASRYLGPGWPQHF.

J is TRBJ2-7 and V is TRBV7-9; no firm D call. This CDR3 has 12 amino acids. V was clipped by 5 bases and J by 1 base, with 6 bases between them. Germline CDR1 is SEHNR and CDR2 is FQNEAQ (reference sequence). This CDR3 reads CASSPSSYEQYF. The DNA of the CDR3 is TGTGCCAGCAGCCCGTCTTCCTACGAGCAGTACTTC.

This rearrangement joins TRBV11-3 to TRBJ2-1; 8 nucleotides agree with TRBD2. Trimming removed 2 bases from V and 6 bases from J; junction bases left unmatched: 6. CDR1 and CDR2 from the germline V gene are SGHNT and YENEEA. This CDR3 region has 15 residues. The CDR3 DNA is TGTGCCAGCAGCTTACAGAGCGGGAGTGGCAATGAGCAGTTCTTC. It codes for CASSLQSGSGNEQFF.

The rearrangement joins TRBV2 to TRBJ2-3, with TRBD2 as a possible D gene (6 bases). Looked up from germline, CDR1 is SNHLY and CDR2 is FYNNEI. V dropped 6 bases and J dropped 1 base, with 14 bases sitting between them. The CDR3 runs 15 residues. The CDR3 spells CASSPRRGGTDTQYF. In DNA, the CDR3 is TGTGCCAGCAGCCCTAGGCGGGGCGGCACAGATACGCAGTATTTT.

This clone was seen a single time. The rearrangement links TRBV10-2 to TRBJ2-5, with 15 bases lining up with TRBD2. Germline CDR1 is WSHSY and CDR2 is SAAADI. Trimming cost V 0 bases and J 7 bases; bases outside gene matches: 3. This CDR3 is 16 amino acids long. CDR3 sequence reads: CASSESRTSGGGTQYF. In DNA form, the CDR3 reads TGCGCCAGCAGTGAGTCTCGGACTAGCGGGGGGGGGACCCAGTACTTC.

The V and J genes are TRBV6-1 and TRBJ2-5; tentatively, D is TRBD2 (6 bases). The germline gives CDR1 MNHNS, CDR2 SASEGT. The CDR3 sequence is 16 residues long. With 0 bases removed from V and 3 bases from J, the gap between germline ends came to 14 bases. CDR3: CASSEAGLGEEETQYF. CDR3 nucleotide sequence: TGTGCCAGCAGTGAAGCAGGGTTAGGGGAGGAAGAGACCCAGTACTTC.

The rearrangement links TRBV2 to TRBJ1-4; 7 nucleotides line up with TRBD1. Germline V gives CDR1 SNHLY, CDR2 FYNNEI. The CDR3 is made up of 15 amino acids. J was trimmed by 3 bases and V by 6 bases; bases with no gene match: 7. In nucleotides, the CDR3 is TGTGCCAGCAGCGCCCAGGGGGTGCCTAATGAAAAACTGTTTTTT. As protein: CASSAQGVPNEKLFF.

J is TRBJ1-4 and V is TRBV18; no clear D gene. CDR1 KGHSH and CDR2 LQKENI come from the germline V gene. V was trimmed by 3 bases and J by 8 bases, leaving 16 bases between them. There are 15 residues in the CDR3. CDR3 nucleotide sequence: TGTGCCAGCTCACCGGCCTTGTCCACACAGGAAAAACTGTTTTTT. Protein: CASSPALSTQEKLFF. Looking up the rest from reference TRBV18 and TRBJ1-4 gives the full variable domain: NAGVMQNPRHLVRRRGQEARLRCSPMKGHSHVYWYRQLPEEGLKFMVYLQKENIIDESGMPKERFSAEFPKEGPSILRIQQVVRGDSAAYFCASSPALSTQEKLFFGSGTQLSVL.